This TCR beta chain emerged from a study of blood T cells in healthy people across ages (dated by TCRdb to about 2015). About the investigation overall: In model experiments, template switching captured roughly one uniquely barcoded TCR beta cDNA molecule for every two T cells. To avoid experimental bias, donors of different ages were spread randomly across the sequencing lanes. Donors were grouped into four age groups: young (average about 15 years), middle-aged (roughly 38), aged (around 60) and long-lived (around 80). The study measured age-related changes in TCR beta repertoire diversity using deep sequencing normalized with unique cDNA molecular identifiers. Using the same blood draw, the study looked at two additional independent replicas of 1 million unique cDNA reads for two donors, one aged 18 to 30 and the other aged 80 or older. Results and caveats for the whole study, not just this receptor: Compared with the aged group, the long-lived group had more naive CD4+ T cells, fewer expanded clones and increased TCR diversity, a pattern suggesting age selection. The CMV infection status of donors was not known, potentially confounding age-related changes in expanded clonotypes. Observed TCR beta diversity per million T cells fell roughly linearly with age, and a significant reduction was already apparent by age about 36. Bulk unsorted PBMC profiling prevented conclusive comparison of naive and antigen-experienced compartments. Estimates of total diversity based on one million sequenced T cells were considered lower bounds and underestimates. There was a strong correlation between observed TCR beta diversity and the percentage of naive T cells measured by flow cytometry.

Donors were 30 to 45 systemically healthy Caucasian individuals from Russia aged roughly 6 to 90 years. Around 10 milliliters of peripheral blood were drawn from each donor into EDTA-treated Vacutainer tubes. Ficoll-Paque density-gradient centrifugation was used to isolate PBMCs, with at least 6 million obtained per sample. Total RNA, at least 6 micrograms per sample, was extracted from PBMCs with Trizol reagent. For every donor, flow cytometry on a PBMC aliquot measured the percentage of naive CD45RAhigh/CD27high T cells. From the cysteine through the phenylalanine, the CDR3 covers 16 amino acids. The entry retains the CDR3 DNA only, 48 bases that are in frame from base 1. The germline V gene yields KGHSH for CDR1 and LQKENI for CDR2. Trimming removed 4 bases from V and 2 bases from J; the gene matches leave 5 bases unexplained. The method was 5' RACE. TCRdb names Illumina HiSeq 2500 as the instrument used. A second PCR of roughly 7 to 11 cycles was performed with a sample-barcoded 5' primer and a J-beta primer mix. A template-switch 5' adaptor carrying 12 random nucleotides introduced a unique molecular identifier onto each TCR beta cDNA molecule. At least 2.5 million CDR3-containing paired-end reads were obtained from each sample. First-strand cDNA was synthesized from all RNA with the Mint cDNA synthesis kit, primed by a TRBC-specific oligonucleotide. All cDNA was treated with uracil-DNA glycosylase and then went through a first 18-cycle PCR with the universal primers M1SS and BC2_uni_R. Per the authors' processing: Normalization of each sample was performed by random selection of 1 million high-quality reads, each carrying a distinct molecular identifier. Instead of being binned into consensus sequences, reads with shared molecular identifiers were discarded. CDR3 identification, clonotype clustering and error correction used MiTCR with a Q25 quality threshold and the strictest error-elimination algorithm. A nonparametric unseen species model with Euler transformation was used to estimate a lower bound on total TCR beta diversity. The public reads were run again by TCRdb, first through fastp at Q25 and then through MiXCR, and only productive beta chains were kept. Rows with one shared CDR3 protein collapse into an entry with the most common genes and DNA. The V and J calls here are based on TCRdb, not the publication. The sample contains hundreds of thousands of distinct CDR3 sequences, under 25% of them found a single time. The ten largest clones take up 3% to 4.5% of the sample.

Of note for this clonotype: No antigen is known for it. Per-nucleotide qualities are absent, and no much larger clonotype sits a single base away.

Sequencing used blood. The chain employs TRBV18 and TRBJ2-2; TRBD1 fits 9 bases in the junction. The origin of this receptor is a man aged 65 to 85 in good health. The nucleotides are TGTGCCAGCTCACGGACAGGGGCGCAAAACACCGGGGAGCTGTTTTTT. Its translation reads: CASSRTGAQNTGELFF.